This T cell receptor (beta chain) was recorded in a study of CD8 T cells in Susac syndrome. Study conclusions and caveats: In its TCR sequencing and HLA analysis, the study acknowledged that the number of individuals was relatively small.

cDNA came from about 0.51 to 1 ug RNA primed by random hexamers. Coverage of TCR beta CDR3 amplification by immunoSEQ multiplex PCR extended to 54 Vbeta and 13 Jbeta. Each CDR3 protein gets one entry after TCRdb re-called the immunoSEQ multiplex PCR reads with MiXCR. Of 100,000 to 150,000 distinct CDR3 sequences listed, around 80% were seen once; the top ten hold 0.5% to 0.65%. CDR1 and CDR2 from the germline V gene are SNHLY and FYNNEI. J was trimmed by 2 bases and V by 3 bases; bases with no gene match: 3. The length of the CDR3 is 15 residues. This clonotype has just a few counts. Its antigen is as yet unknown.

V gene TRBV2 combines with J gene TRBJ2-3; 9 bases are a match to TRBD1. Sequenced input: CD8+ T cells from PBMCs. This clonotype originated in a human donor with multiple sclerosis. In nucleotides, the CDR3 is TGTGCCAGCAGTGACCGGGACAGGGACACAGATACGCAGTATTTT. This encodes CASSDRDRDTDTQYF.